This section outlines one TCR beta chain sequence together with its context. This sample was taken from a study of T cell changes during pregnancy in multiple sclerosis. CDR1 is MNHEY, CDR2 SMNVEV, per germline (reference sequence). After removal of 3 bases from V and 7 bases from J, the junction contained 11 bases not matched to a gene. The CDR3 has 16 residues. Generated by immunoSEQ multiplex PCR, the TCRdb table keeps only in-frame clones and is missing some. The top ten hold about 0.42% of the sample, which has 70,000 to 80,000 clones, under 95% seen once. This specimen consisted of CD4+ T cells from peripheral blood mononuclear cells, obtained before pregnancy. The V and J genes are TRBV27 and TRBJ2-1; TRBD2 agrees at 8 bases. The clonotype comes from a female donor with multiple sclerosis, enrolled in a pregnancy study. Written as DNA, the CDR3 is TGTGCCAGCAGTTTTTCTCCGGGGGTAGCGGGGAATGAGCAGTTCTTC. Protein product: CASSFSPGVAGNEQFF.